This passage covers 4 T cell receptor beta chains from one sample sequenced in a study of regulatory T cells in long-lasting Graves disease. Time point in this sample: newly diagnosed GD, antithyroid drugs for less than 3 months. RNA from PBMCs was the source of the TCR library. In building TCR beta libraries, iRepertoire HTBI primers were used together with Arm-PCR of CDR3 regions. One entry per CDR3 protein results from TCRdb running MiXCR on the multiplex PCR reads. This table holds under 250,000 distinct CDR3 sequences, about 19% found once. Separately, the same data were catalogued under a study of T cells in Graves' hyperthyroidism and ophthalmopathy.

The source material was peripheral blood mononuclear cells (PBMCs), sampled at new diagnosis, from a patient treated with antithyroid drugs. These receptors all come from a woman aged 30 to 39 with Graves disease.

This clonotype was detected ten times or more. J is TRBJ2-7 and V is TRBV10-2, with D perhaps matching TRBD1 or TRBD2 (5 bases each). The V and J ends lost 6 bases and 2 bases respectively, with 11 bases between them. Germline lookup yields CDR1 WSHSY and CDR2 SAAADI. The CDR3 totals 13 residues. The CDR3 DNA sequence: TGCGCCAGCAGGTCTGGGGGACCCTACGAGCAGTACTTC. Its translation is CASRSGGPYEQYF.

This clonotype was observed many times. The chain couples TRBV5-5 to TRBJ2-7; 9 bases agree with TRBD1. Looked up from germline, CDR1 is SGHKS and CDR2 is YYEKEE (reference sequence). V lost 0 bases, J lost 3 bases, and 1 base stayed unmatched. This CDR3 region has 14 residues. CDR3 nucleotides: TGTGCCAGCAGCTTGGAGGACAGGGGCTACGAGCAGTACTTC. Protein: CASSLEDRGYEQYF. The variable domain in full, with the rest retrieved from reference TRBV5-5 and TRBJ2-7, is DAGVTQSPTHLIKTRGQQVTLRCSPISGHKSVSWYQQVLGQGPQFIFQYYEKEERGRGNFPDRFSARQFPNYSSELNVNALLLGDSALYLCASSLEDRGYEQYFGPGTRLTVT.

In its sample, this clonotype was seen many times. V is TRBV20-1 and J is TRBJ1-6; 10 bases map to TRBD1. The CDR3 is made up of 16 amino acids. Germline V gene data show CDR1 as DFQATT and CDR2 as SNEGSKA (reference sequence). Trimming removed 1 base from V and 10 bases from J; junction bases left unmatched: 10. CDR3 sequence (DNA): TGCAGTGCTAGAGGGGGGACAGGGGTACCGGTATCACCCCTCCACTTT. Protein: CSARGGTGVPVSPLHF.

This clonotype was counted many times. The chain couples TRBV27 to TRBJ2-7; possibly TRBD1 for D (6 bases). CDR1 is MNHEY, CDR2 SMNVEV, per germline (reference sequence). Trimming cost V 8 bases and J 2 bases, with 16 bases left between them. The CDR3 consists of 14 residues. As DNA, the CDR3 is TGTGCCAGCTACGGTAAACAGGGAACCTACGAGCAGTACTTC. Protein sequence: CASYGKQGTYEQYF.